This T cell receptor (beta chain) is from a study of blood T cell repertoires in COVID-19. Looking at the study overall: The study drew acute and convalescent COVID-19 samples from the United States, Italy and Spain. In each case, the material was cDNA or gDNA derived from T cells, B-cell-depleted T cells, or PBMCs.

Sequenced by immunoSEQ multiplex PCR; TCRdb stores in-frame clones only, minus some. The data contain 110,000 to 150,000 clones, about 87% of them seen just once; the ten biggest clones take up roughly 5.4%. The junction had 7 bases not matched to a gene; V was cut back by 8 bases and J by 6 bases. CDR1 is MDHEN and CDR2 is SYDVKM in the germline V gene. CDR3 length equals 15 residues. The sequencing sample was made of peripheral blood. The rearrangement uses TRBV28 and TRBJ2-3, with TRBD2 identical over 14 bases. This TCR was recovered from a human donor in a cohort sampled during active COVID-19. The chain's CDR3 is CASSTSGRAGDTQYF. CDR3 sequence (DNA): TGTGCCAGCTCGACTAGCGGGAGGGCTGGGGATACGCAGTATTTT.